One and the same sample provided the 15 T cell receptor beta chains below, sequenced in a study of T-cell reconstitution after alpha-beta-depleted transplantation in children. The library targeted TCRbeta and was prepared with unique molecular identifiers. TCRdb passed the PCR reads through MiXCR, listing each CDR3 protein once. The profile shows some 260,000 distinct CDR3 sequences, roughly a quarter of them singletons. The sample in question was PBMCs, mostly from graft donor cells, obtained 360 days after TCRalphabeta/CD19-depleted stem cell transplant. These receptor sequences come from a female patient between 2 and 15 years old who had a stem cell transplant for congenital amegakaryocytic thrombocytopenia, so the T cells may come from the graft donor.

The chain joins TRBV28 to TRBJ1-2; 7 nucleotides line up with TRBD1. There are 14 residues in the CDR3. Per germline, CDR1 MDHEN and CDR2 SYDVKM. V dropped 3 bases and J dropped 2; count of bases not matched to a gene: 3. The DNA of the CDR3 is TGTGCCAGCAGTTTCCGGACAGGAAACTATGGCTACACCTTC. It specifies CASSFRTGNYGYTF.

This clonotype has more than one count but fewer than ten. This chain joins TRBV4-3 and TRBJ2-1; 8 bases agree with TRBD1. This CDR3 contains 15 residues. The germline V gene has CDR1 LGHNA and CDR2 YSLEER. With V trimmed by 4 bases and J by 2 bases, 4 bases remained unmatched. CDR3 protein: CASSPDRGAYNEQFF. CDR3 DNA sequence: TGCGCCAGCAGCCCAGACAGGGGCGCCTACAATGAGCAGTTCTTC.

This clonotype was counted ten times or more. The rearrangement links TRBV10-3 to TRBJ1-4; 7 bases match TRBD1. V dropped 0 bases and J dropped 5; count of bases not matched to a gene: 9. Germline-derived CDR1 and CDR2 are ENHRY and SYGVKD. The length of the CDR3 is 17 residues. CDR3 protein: CAISESHKGGANEKLFF. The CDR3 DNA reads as TGTGCCATCAGTGAGTCGCATAAAGGGGGCGCCAATGAAAAACTGTTTTTT.

CDR3 residues: CAISEPRTDTQYF. In DNA form, the CDR3 reads TGTGCCATCAGTGAGCCCCGGACAGATACGCAGTATTTT. The chain couples TRBV10-3 to TRBJ2-3; unclear D gene. Trimming removed 2 bases from V and 3 bases from J, with 6 bases in between. This CDR3 is 13 amino acids long. Germline CDR1 and CDR2: ENHRY and SYGVKD.

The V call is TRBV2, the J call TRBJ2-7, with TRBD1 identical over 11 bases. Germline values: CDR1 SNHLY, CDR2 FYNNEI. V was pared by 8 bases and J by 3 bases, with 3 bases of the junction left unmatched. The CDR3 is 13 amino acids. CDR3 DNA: TGTGCCAGCGGGGGGACAGGGGGCTACGAGCAGTACTTC. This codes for CASGGTGGYEQYF.

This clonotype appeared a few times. In nucleotides, the CDR3 is TGTGCCAGCAGCCAAGGGGTGGGGGGGATGTACAATGAGCAGTTCTTC. Translating gives CASSQGVGGMYNEQFF. This chain links TRBV3-1 with TRBJ2-1, with TRBD2 matching over 7 bases. J was trimmed by 4 bases and V by 1 base; bases with no gene match: 7. This CDR3 is built from 16 residues. Germline-derived CDR1 and CDR2 are LGHDT and YNNKEL (reference sequence).

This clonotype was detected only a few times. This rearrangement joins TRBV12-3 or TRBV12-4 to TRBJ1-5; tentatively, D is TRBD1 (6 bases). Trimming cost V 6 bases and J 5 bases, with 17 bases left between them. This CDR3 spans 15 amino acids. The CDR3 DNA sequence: TGTGCCAGCAGCCCCCTGGGCGGGGGCGATCAGCCCCAGCATTTT. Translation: CASSPLGGGDQPQHF.

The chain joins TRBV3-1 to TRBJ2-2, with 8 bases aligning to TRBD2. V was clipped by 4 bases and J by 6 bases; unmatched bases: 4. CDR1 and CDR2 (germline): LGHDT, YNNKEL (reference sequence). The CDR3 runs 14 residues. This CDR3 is CASSRRGGAGELFF. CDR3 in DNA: TGTGCCAGCAGCCGACGGGGGGGAGCCGGGGAGCTGTTTTTT.

DNA of the CDR3: TGTGCCAGCAGTGCGGGTATTGGTGGAAACACCATATATTTT. Amino acid sequence: CASSAGIGGNTIYF. V is TRBV2 and J is TRBJ1-3; D gene ambiguous. V was trimmed by 4 bases and J by 3 bases, leaving 10 bases between them. Germline V CDR1 and CDR2: SNHLY, FYNNEI. There are 14 residues in the CDR3.

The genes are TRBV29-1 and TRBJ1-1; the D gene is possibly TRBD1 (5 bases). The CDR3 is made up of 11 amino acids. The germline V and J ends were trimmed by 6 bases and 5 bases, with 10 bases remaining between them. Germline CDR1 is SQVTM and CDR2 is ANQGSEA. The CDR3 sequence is CSVRQRTEAFF. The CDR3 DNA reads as TGCAGCGTCAGACAGCGAACTGAAGCTTTCTTT.

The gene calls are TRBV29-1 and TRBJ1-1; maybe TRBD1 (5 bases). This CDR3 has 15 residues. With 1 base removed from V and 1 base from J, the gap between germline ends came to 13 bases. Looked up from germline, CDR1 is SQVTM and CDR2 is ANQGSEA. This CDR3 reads CSVEALGGENTEAFF. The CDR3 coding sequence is TGCAGCGTTGAAGCTCTCGGGGGAGAGAACACTGAAGCTTTCTTT.

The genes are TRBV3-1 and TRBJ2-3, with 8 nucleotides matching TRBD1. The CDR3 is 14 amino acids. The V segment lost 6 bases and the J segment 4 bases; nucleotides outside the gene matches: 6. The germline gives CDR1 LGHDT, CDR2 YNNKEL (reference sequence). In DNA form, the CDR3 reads TGTGCCAGCAGAACGTGGACAGGGTCAGATACGCAGTATTTT. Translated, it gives CASRTWTGSDTQYF.

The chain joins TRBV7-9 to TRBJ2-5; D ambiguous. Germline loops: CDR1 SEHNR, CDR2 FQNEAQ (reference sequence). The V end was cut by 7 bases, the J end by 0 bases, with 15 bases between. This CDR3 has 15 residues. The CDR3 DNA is TGTGCCAGCACCCTCTTGGACCCGTACCAAGAGACCCAGTACTTC. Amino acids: CASTLLDPYQETQYF. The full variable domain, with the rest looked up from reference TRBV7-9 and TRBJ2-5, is DTGVSQNPRHKITKRGQNVTFRCDPISEHNRLYWYRQTLGQGPEFLTYFQNEAQLEKSRLLSDRFSAERPKGSFSTLEIQRTEQGDSAMYLCASTLLDPYQETQYFGPGTRLLVL.

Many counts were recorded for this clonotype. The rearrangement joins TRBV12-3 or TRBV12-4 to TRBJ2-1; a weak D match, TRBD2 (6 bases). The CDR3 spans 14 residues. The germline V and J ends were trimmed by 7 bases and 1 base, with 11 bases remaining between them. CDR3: CASIYSGSYNEQFF. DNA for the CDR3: TGTGCCAGCATCTATAGCGGATCCTACAATGAGCAGTTCTTC.

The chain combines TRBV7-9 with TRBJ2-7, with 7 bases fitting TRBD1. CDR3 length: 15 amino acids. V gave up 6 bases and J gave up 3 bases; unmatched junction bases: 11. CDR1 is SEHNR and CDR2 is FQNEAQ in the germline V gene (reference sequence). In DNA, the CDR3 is TGTGCCAGCAGTTCCCCCGGGACAGAAATCTACGAGCAGTACTTC. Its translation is CASSSPGTEIYEQYF.